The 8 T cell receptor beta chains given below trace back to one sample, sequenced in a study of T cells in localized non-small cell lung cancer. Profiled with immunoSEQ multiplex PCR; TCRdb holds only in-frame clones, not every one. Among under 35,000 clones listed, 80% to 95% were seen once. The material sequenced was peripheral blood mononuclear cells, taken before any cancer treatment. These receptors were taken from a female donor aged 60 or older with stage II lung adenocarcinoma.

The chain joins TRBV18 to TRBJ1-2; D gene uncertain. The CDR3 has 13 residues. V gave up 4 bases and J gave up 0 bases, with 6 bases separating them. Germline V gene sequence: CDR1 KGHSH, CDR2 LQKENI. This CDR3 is CASSREANYGYTF. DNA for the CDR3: TGTGCCAGCTCACGAGAGGCTAACTATGGCTACACCTTC.

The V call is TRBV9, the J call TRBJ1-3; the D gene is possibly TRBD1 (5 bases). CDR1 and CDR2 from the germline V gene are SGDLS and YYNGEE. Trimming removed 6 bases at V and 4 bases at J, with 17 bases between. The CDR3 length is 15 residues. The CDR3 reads CASTDSSNPGNTIYF. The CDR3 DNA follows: TGTGCCAGCACCGACAGTTCAAATCCAGGAAACACCATATATTTT.

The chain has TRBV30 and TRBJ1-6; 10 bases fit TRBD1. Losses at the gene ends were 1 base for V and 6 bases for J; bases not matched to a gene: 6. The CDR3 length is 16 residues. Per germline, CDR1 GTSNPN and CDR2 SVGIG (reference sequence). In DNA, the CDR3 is TGTGCCTGGAGTGCCGACGGGACAGGGGTTAATTCACCCCTCCACTTT. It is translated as CAWSADGTGVNSPLHF.

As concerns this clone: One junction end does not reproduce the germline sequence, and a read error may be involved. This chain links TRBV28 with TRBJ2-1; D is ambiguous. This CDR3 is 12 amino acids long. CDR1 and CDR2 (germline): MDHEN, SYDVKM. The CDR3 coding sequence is TGTGCCAGCCCCTCACATGGGCTTAGTAAGATCTTC. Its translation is CASPSHGLSKIF.

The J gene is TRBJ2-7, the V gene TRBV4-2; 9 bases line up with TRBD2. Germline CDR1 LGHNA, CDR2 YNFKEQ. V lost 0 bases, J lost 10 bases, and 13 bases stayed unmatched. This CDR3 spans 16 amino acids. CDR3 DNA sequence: TGTGCCAGCAGCCAAGACGGACAGCGGGGGGAGATGCGACAGTACTTC. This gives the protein CASSQDGQRGEMRQYF.

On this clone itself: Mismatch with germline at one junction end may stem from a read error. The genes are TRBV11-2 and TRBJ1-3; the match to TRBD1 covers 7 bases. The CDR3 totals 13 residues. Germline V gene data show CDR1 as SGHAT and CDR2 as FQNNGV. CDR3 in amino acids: CASSLHDAGTALF. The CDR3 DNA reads TGTGCCAGCAGCTTACACGACGCCGGGACAGCACTATTT. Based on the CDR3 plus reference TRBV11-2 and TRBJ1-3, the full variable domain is EAGVAQSPRYKIIEKRQSVAFWCNPISGHATLYWYQQILGQGPKLLIQFQNNGVVDDSQLPKDRFSAERLKGVDSTLKIQPAKLEDSAVYLCASSLHDAGTALFGEGSWLTVV.

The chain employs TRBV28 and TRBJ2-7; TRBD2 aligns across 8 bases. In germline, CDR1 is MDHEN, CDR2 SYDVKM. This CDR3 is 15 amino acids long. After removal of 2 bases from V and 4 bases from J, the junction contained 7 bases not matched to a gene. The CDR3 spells CASSLPPGGGYEQYF. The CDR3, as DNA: TGTGCCAGCAGTTTACCCCCCGGGGGGGGGTACGAGCAGTACTTC.

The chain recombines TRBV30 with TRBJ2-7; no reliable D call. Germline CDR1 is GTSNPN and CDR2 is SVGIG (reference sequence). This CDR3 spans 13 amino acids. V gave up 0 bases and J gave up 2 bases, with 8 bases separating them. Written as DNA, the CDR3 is TGTGCCTGGAGTGTTTCGAGTCCCTACGAGCAGTACTTC. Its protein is CAWSVSSPYEQYF.